This is a list of T cell receptor beta chains from one sample in a study of blood T cell repertoires in COVID-19. Clones were sequenced by immunoSEQ multiplex PCR, and TCRdb holds only the in-frame ones, with some missing. This table has about 36,000 clones, roughly 77% appearing once. The sample comprised peripheral blood. The receptors shown here come from a human donor in a cohort sampled during active or convalescent COVID-19. The donor label of this sample is uncertain. Both conserved end residues are part of each CDR3. A D gene is named only where the DNA matches it firmly. The listing skips clone size in some rows; elsewhere it reads once, few, many or a size class.

- | - | TRBJ1-5 | TRBV12-3/TRBV12-4 | CASSLGQIQPQHF | TGTGCCAGCAGCCTCGGACAGATTCAGCCCCAGCATTTT
once | - | TRBJ2-1 | TRBV19 | CASSARERYNEQFF | TGTGCCAGTAGTGCCCGTGAGCGGTACAATGAGCAGTTCTTC
- | - | TRBJ2-2 | TRBV28 | CASSLTLREPNTGELFF | TGTGCCAGCAGTCTTACCCTCCGGGAGCCGAACACCGGGGAGCTGTTTTTT
few | TRBD2 | TRBJ2-1 | TRBV5-1 | CASSLDPKAGVYNEQFF | TGCGCCAGCAGCTTGGATCCGAAAGCGGGAGTATACAATGAGCAGTTCTTC
- | TRBD2 | TRBJ2-7 | TRBV7-8 | CASSLIAGEYEQYF | TGTGCCAGCAGCCTTATAGCGGGAGAGTACGAGCAGTACTTC
- | - | TRBJ2-4 | TRBV11-3 | CASSLGGGENIQYF | TGTGCCAGCAGCTTAGGTGGAGGGGAAAACATTCAGTACTTC
- | - | TRBJ2-7 | TRBV27 | CASSFFKRPPYEQYF | TGTGCCAGCAGTTTCTTCAAGCGCCCCCCGTACGAGCAGTACTTC
- | - | TRBJ2-3 | TRBV4-2 | CASSQVVAQEGDTQYF | TGTGCCAGCAGCCAAGTGGTGGCCCAGGAAGGAGATACGCAGTATTTT
- | TRBD1 | TRBJ2-7 | TRBV5-1 | CASSKGQGSYEQYF | TGCGCCAGCAGTAAGGGACAGGGAAGCTACGAGCAGTACTTC
- | TRBD2 | TRBJ2-5 | TRBV7-2 | CASSLEVGLGVSKTQYF | TGTGCCAGCAGCTTAGAAGTCGGACTAGGAGTCTCAAAGACCCAGTACTTC
- | TRBD2 | TRBJ2-7 | TRBV18 | CASGAGRSYEQYF | TGTGCCAGCGGGGCCGGGAGGAGCTACGAGCAGTACTTC